What follows are 8 T cell receptor beta chains derived from one specimen sequenced in a study of OX40 agonist ivuxolimab in advanced cancers. Assay: immunoSEQ multiplex PCR; the TCRdb copy retains only in-frame clones and omits some. The sample yields about 76,000 clones, over 75% seen once. The specimen was CD4+ or CD8+ T cells sorted from blood, collected in a trial of the OX40 agonist ivuxolimab. The receptors were sampled from an adult with an advanced solid tumor such as melanoma, head and neck, liver or kidney cancer.

This clone was observed a single time. V gene TRBV10-3 combines with J gene TRBJ2-3; D gene unclear. Deletions cut 8 bases from V and 3 bases from J, with 12 bases between. The CDR3 runs to 13 residues. CDR1 and CDR2 from the germline V gene are ENHRY and SYGVKD. CDR3 in amino acids: CAIGLAVTDTQYF. The CDR3 nucleotides are TGTGCCATCGGCCTTGCCGTGACAGATACGCAGTATTTT.

This clone appeared once. The chain couples TRBV25-1 to TRBJ2-6; D is unclear. The length of the CDR3 is 16 residues. Trimming took off 4 bases at V and 0 bases at J, with 10 bases between the two ends. Germline lookup yields CDR1 MGHDK and CDR2 SYGVNS. The CDR3 is CASSALETSGANVLTF. As DNA, the CDR3 is TGTGCCAGCAGTGCCCTCGAGACCTCTGGGGCCAACGTCCTGACTTTC. Complete variable domain (other parts from reference TRBV25-1 and TRBJ2-6): EADIYQTPRYLVIGTGKKITLECSQTMGHDKMYWYQQDPGMELHLIHYSYGVNSTEKGDLSSESTVSRIRTEHFPLTLESARPSHTSQYLCASSALETSGANVLTFGAGSRLTVL.

This rearrangement joins TRBV5-5 to TRBJ1-5, with no clear D. The CDR3 has 13 amino acids. V was trimmed by 2 bases and J by 4 bases, leaving 7 bases between them. Germline lookup yields CDR1 SGHKS and CDR2 YYEKEE (reference sequence). This chain's CDR3 is CASSFGENQPQHF. The CDR3 nucleotides read TGTGCCAGCAGCTTCGGGGAAAATCAGCCCCAGCATTTT.

The V and J genes are TRBV5-1 and TRBJ2-5, with 11 bases matching TRBD2. V shed 1 base and J 2 bases; nucleotides not matched to a gene: 4. Germline assignment: CDR1 SGHRS and CDR2 YFSETQ. This CDR3 has 16 amino acids. CDR3 in DNA: TGCGCCAGCAGCTTGTGGCTAGCGGGGGGACAAGAGACCCAGTACTTC. It is translated as CASSLWLAGGQETQYF.

The DNA of the CDR3 is TGTGCCAGCAGCCAAGTGGGAGGACGCTCCTACGAGCAGTACTTC. Protein product: CASSQVGGRSYEQYF. The rearrangement uses TRBV14 and TRBJ2-7; tentative D call: TRBD2 (6 bases). From germline, CDR1 is SGHDN and CDR2 FVKESK. V was cut by 1 base and J by 0 bases, with 10 bases left in between. The CDR3 has 15 residues.

The chain is built from TRBV7-6 and TRBJ2-3; 9 bases are a match to TRBD1. The CDR3 is 16 residues long. Per the germline V gene, CDR1 is SGHVS and CDR2 is FNYEAQ. V shed 1 base and J 5 bases; nucleotides not matched to a gene: 7. The CDR3 reads CASSLGPGQGGDTQYF. The CDR3 bases are TGTGCCAGCAGCTTAGGCCCGGGACAGGGAGGAGATACGCAGTATTTT.

The chain employs TRBV28 and TRBJ2-3; maybe TRBD2 (7 bases). Germline V gene lookup returns CDR1 MDHEN and CDR2 SYDVKM. The V end lost 3 bases, the J end lost 1 base, and 11 bases lay between the germline ends. This CDR3 is built from 15 residues. As DNA, the CDR3 is TGTGCCAGCAGTTTGGGGGGGCGGGGCACAGATACGCAGTATTTT. Its protein is CASSLGGRGTDTQYF.

The chain is built from TRBV5-1 and TRBJ2-5; the match to TRBD2 covers 10 bases. The CDR3 totals 14 residues. J lost 3 bases, V lost 3 bases, and 2 bases had no gene match. CDR1 and CDR2 (germline): SGHRS, YFSETQ. The CDR3 sequence: CASSSLAGEETQYF. In DNA form, the CDR3 reads TGCGCCAGCAGCTCCCTAGCGGGGGAAGAGACCCAGTACTTC.